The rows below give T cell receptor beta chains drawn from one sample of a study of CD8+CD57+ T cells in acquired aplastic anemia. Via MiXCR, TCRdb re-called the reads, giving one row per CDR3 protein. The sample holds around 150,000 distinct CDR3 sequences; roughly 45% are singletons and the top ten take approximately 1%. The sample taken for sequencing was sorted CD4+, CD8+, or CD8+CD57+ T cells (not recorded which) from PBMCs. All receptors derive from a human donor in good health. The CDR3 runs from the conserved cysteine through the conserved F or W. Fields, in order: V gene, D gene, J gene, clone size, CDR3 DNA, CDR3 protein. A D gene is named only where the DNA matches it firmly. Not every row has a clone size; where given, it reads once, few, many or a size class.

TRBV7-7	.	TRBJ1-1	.	TGTGCTAGCAGCTTAGATACGAACACTGAAGCTTTCTTT	CASSLDTNTEAFF
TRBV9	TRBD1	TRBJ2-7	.	TGTGCCAGCACCACCGGGACAGGAGGCGAGCAGTACTTC	CASTTGTGGEQYF
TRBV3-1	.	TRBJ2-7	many	TGTGCCAGCAGCCAAACAGGCACCGGGGTACTACGAAAGCAGTACTTC	CASSQTGTGVLRKQYF
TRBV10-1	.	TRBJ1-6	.	TGCGCCAGCAGTGAGTCGTATTCACCCCTCCACTTT	CASSESYSPLHF
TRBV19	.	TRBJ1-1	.	TGTGCCAGTAGTAAGGGCAGGGTCACTGAAGCTTTCTTT	CASSKGRVTEAFF
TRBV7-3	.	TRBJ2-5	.	TGTGCCAGCAGCCGCGAGGGAGAGACCCAGTACTTC	CASSREGETQYF
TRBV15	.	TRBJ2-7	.	TGTGCCACCAGCAGGGACAGCTCCTACGAGCAGTACTTC	CATSRDSSYEQYF
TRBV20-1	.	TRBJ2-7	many	TGCTCCGGGGCAGCGACCTCCTACGAGCAGTACTTC	CSGAATSYEQYF
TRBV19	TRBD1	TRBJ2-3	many	TGTGCCAGTTCGATCGGACAGGCCCACACAGATACGCAGTATTTT	CASSIGQAHTDTQYF
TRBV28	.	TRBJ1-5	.	TGTGCCAGCACCACTTCGGGACGGCGCAATCAGCCCCAGCATTTT	CASTTSGRRNQPQHF
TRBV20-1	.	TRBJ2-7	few	TGCAGTGCTAGGAGGAACTACGAGCAGTACTTC	CSARRNYEQYF
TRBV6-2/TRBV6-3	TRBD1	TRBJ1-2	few	TGTGCCAGCAGTTACCCAGGACAGGGGGCGATCTATGGCTACACCTTC	CASSYPGQGAIYGYTF
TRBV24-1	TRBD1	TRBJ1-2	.	TGTGCCACCAGTGATTTAGACAGGGGCGGCGATAATGGCTACACCTTC	CATSDLDRGGDNGYTF
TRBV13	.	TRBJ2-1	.	TGTGCCAGCAGCTACCAAATAGGGGCTCATGAGCAGTTCTTC	CASSYQIGAHEQFF
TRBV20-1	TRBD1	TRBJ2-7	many	TGCAGTGCTAGAGGGGACAGGGTCCACGAGCAGTACTTC	CSARGDRVHEQYF
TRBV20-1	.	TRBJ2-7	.	TGCAGTCTACATGGCGGGAAAAATCGCTACGAGCAGTACTTC	CSLHGGKNRYEQYF
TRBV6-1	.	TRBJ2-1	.	TGTGCCACCCGAATCGGGGCAGTCACGGAGCAGTTCTTC	CATRIGAVTEQFF
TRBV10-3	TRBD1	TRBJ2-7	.	TGTGCCATCAGTGATAGGACAGGCTCCTACGAGCAGTACTTC	CAISDRTGSYEQYF
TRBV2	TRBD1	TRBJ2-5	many	TGTGCCAGCAGTTGGGACAGCCAAGAGACCCAGTACTTC	CASSWDSQETQYF
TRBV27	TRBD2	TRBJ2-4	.	TGTGCCAGCAGTCGTAGCGGGATCGGGAACATTCAGTACTTC	CASSRSGIGNIQYF
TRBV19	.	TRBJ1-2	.	TGTGCCAGCACATCACAGGGCTTTAGTGGCTACACCTTC	CASTSQGFSGYTF
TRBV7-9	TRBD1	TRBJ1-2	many	TGTGCCAGCAGCTTTCTCCAGGGGACAGGCGGCTACACCTTC	CASSFLQGTGGYTF
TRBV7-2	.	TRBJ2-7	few	TGTGCCAGCAGCTTAGATGGCGAGCAGTACTTC	CASSLDGEQYF
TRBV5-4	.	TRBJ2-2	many	TGTGCCAGCCGAACTAGCAGCACCGGGGAGCTGTTTTTT	CASRTSSTGELFF
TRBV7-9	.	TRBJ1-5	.	TGTGCCAGCAGCCCAGAAGGGTCAGGGGATCAGCCCCAGCATTTT	CASSPEGSGDQPQHF
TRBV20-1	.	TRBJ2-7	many	TGCAGTGCTAGTGAGACAGGTTACGAGCAGTACTTC	CSASETGYEQYF
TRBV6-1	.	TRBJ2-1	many	TGTGCCAGCGGGGGACTTGAACGTGAGCAGTTCTTC	CASGGLEREQFF
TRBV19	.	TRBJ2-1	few	TGTGCCACTTCGTACAATGAGCAGTTCTTC	CATSYNEQFF
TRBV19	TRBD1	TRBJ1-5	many	TGTGCCAGTAGTATGGTACCCGGGACAGAGATTCGGGGGGGCAATCAGCCCCAGCATTTT	CASSMVPGTEIRGGNQPQHF
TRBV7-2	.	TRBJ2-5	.	TGTGCCAGCAGCTTAGGTGGAGGGGGGGCAGAGACCCAGTACTTC	CASSLGGGGAETQYF
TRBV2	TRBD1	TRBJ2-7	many	TGTGCCAGCAAGGGACAGGCCTACGAGCAGTACTTC	CASKGQAYEQYF
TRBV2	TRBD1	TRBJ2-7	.	TGTGCCATTGAGACAGGGCGCTACGAGCAGTACTTC	CAIETGRYEQYF
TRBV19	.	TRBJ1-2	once	TGTGCCAGTAGGTATGAGGGAGTTCTGGGCTACACCTTC	CASRYEGVLGYTF
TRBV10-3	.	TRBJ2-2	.	TGTGCCAGCAGCCCAGGGGAAGGGGGGCCCGGGGAGCTGTTTTTT	CASSPGEGGPGELFF
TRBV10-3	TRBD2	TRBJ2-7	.	TGTGCCATCAGTGAGTCGAGACTAGCGGGGGGCAACGAGCAGTACTTC	CAISESRLAGGNEQYF
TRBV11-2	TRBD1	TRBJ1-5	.	TGTGCCAGCAGCCCACTGGGGACAGGGACAACTTATAGCAATCAGCCCCAGCATTTT	CASSPLGTGTTYSNQPQHF
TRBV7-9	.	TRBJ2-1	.	TGTGCCAGCAGGTCCGGGGCTGAGCAGTTCTTC	CASRSGAEQFF